One sample yielded the 9 T cell receptor beta chains listed below, sequenced in a study of blood T cells in healthy people across ages. Combining a sample-barcoded 5' primer with a J-beta primer mix, a second PCR ran for roughly 6 to 12 cycles. Via MiXCR, TCRdb re-called the 5' RACE reads, giving one row per CDR3 protein. This sample has fewer than 2,000,000 distinct CDR3 sequences, with 30% to 35% found just once. Sequences were obtained from blood. The receptors shown here come from a woman aged 25 to 39 in good health.

This rearrangement joins TRBV20-1 to TRBJ2-5, with TRBD2 identical over 14 bases. Germline V lookup: CDR1 DFQATT, CDR2 SNEGSKA (reference sequence). V shed 1 base and J 2 bases; nucleotides not matched to a gene: 3. The CDR3 spans 16 residues. The CDR3 DNA reads as TGCAGTGCTAGAGTTGGGACTAGCGGGGGACAAGAGACCCAGTACTTC. Translated, it gives CSARVGTSGGQETQYF.

This clonotype was recorded a few times. The gene calls are TRBV12-3 or TRBV12-4 and TRBJ1-5; 7 nucleotides line up with TRBD1. The V gene end was trimmed by 5 bases and the J gene end by 7 bases; junction bases not matched to a gene: 8. The CDR3 consists of 14 residues. CDR3 residues: CASSPTGVQQPQHF. The CDR3 bases are TGTGCCAGCAGTCCAACAGGGGTCCAACAGCCCCAGCATTTT.

The J gene is TRBJ2-7, the V gene TRBV7-6, with D tentatively TRBD2 (7 bases). The CDR3 is 18 amino acids. Trimming took 5 bases from V and 2 from J, leaving 25 bases between them. CDR1 is SGHVS and CDR2 is FNYEAQ in the germline V gene. CDR3 in amino acids: CASSPGRGAPLRTYEQYF. In nucleotides, the CDR3 is TGTGCCAGCAGCCCCGGACGGGGGGCACCCCTGCGGACCTACGAGCAGTACTTC.

This chain connects TRBV5-1 to TRBJ2-1; D is perhaps TRBD1 (5 bases). The J call may be mistaken, given a closer DNA end match to TRBJ2-7. This CDR3 is built from 14 residues. Germline V gives CDR1 SGHRS, CDR2 YFSETQ. Here the CDR3 reads CASSSAQGYNEQYF. In DNA form, the CDR3 reads TGCGCCAGCAGCTCGGCGCAGGGTTACAATGAGCAGTACTTC.

This clonotype occurred a few times. The rearrangement joins TRBV28 to TRBJ2-7; D gene ambiguous. Germline V gives CDR1 MDHEN, CDR2 SYDVKM. V was shortened by 6 bases and J by 7 bases, with 16 bases between the two germline ends. The CDR3 covers 13 residues. The CDR3 sequence: CASSLTADWEQYF. The CDR3 region has the DNA TGTGCCAGCAGCCTAACCGCGGATTGGGAGCAGTACTTC.

The chain has TRBV7-9 and TRBJ2-1, with 9 bases identical to TRBD2. Germline lookup yields CDR1 SEHNR and CDR2 FQNEAQ (reference sequence). Trimming at V came to 6 bases and at J to 2 bases, leaving 8 bases not matched to a gene. This CDR3 has 16 amino acids. This chain's CDR3 is CASRSSGSVAYNEQFF. CDR3 in DNA: TGTGCCAGCAGGAGTAGCGGGAGTGTGGCCTACAATGAGCAGTTCTTC.

This clonotype occurred a few times. The rearrangement links TRBV6-5 to TRBJ1-1, with D possibly matching TRBD1 (5 bases). Germline V gives CDR1 MNHEY, CDR2 SVGAGI. The V end was cut by 6 bases, the J end by 6 bases, with 17 bases between. The CDR3 contains 14 residues. The CDR3 protein is CASSIGQGWPEAFF. CDR3 nucleotide sequence: TGTGCCAGCAGCATCGGGCAGGGTTGGCCTGAAGCTTTCTTT.

This clonotype was detected a few times. The chain recombines TRBV7-2 with TRBJ2-5, with 10 bases fitting TRBD2. The CDR3 extends over 15 amino acids. The V gene end was trimmed by 1 base and the J gene end by 5 bases; junction bases not matched to a gene: 4. Germline assignment: CDR1 SGHTA and CDR2 FQGNSA. CDR3 residues: CASSLVLLAGETQYF. CDR3 in DNA: TGTGCCAGCAGCTTAGTTTTACTAGCGGGGGAGACCCAGTACTTC.

This clonotype showed up just a few times. The rearrangement joins TRBV28 to TRBJ2-5, with a possible D match to TRBD2 (5 bases). With the DNA end fitting TRBJ2-7 better, the J assignment may be wrong. There are 15 residues in the CDR3. Per germline, CDR1 MDHEN and CDR2 SYDVKM. The DNA for the CDR3 is TGTGCCAGCAGCCCTAGTGGTAGCGCAGCCTACGAGCAGTACTTC. Amino acid sequence: CASSPSGSAAYEQYF.